Below, 22 T cell receptor beta chains from the same sample are listed, as sequenced in a study of graft-versus-host responses after intestinal transplantation. Using immunoSEQ multiplex PCR, the repertoire was profiled, and TCRdb retains in-frame clones only, with some absent. The data hold some 88,000 clones, with about 93% observed a single time. These receptors' antigens are unknown. This specimen was unstimulated CD8+ T cells sorted from spleen or lymph node cells, taken before intestinal transplant. All receptors come from a human donor who received an intestinal transplant.

Points on this clone: The identical CDR3 is also encoded by other nucleotide sequences in the sample. V and J are TRBV11-2 and TRBJ1-1; D is ambiguous. Germline values: CDR1 SGHAT, CDR2 FQNNGV. Trimming took off 3 bases at V and 2 bases at J, with 4 bases between the two ends. The CDR3 covers 12 residues. Here the CDR3 reads CASSFGNTEAFF. In nucleotides, the CDR3 is TGTGCCAGCAGCTTTGGCAACACTGAAGCTTTCTTT.

This clone was found a few times. The chain carries TRBV19 and TRBJ1-1; D remains unclear. CDR3 length: 14 residues. Trimming shortened V by 5 bases and J by 1 base, and 11 bases separated the two germline ends. Germline V CDR1 and CDR2: LNHDA, SQIVND (reference sequence). The CDR3 DNA reads as TGTGCCAGTAGTCCCGGGGAGGGGAACACTGAAGCTTTCTTT. It specifies CASSPGEGNTEAFF. The variable domain in full, with the rest retrieved from reference TRBV19 and TRBJ1-1, is DGGITQSPKYLFRKEGQNVTLSCEQNLNHDAMYWYRQDPGQGLRLIYYSQIVNDFQKGDIAEGYSVSREKKESFPLTVTSAQKNPTAFYLCASSPGEGNTEAFFGQGTRLTVV.

This sequence joins TRBV30 and TRBJ1-4; D is possibly TRBD1 (6 bases). The germline V and J ends were trimmed by 3 bases and 4 bases, with 15 bases remaining between them. The germline CDR1 and CDR2 sequences are GTSNPN and SVGIG (reference sequence). This CDR3 is built from 15 residues. This chain's CDR3 is CAWSPEGTNNEKLFF. The CDR3, as DNA: TGTGCCTGGAGCCCCGAAGGGACAAATAATGAAAAACTGTTTTTT.

The chain uses TRBV10-2 and TRBJ2-7; 7 bases map to TRBD1. V shed 6 bases and J 3 bases; nucleotides not matched to a gene: 11. The CDR3 is 15 residues long. Germline V gene sequence: CDR1 WSHSY, CDR2 SAAADI. CDR3 protein: CASSNFPGQSYEQYF. DNA of the CDR3: TGCGCCAGCAGCAATTTTCCGGGACAGAGCTACGAGCAGTACTTC.

The V gene is TRBV7-9, the J gene TRBJ1-2; 8 bases match TRBD1. The J segment lost 3 bases and the V segment lost 3 bases, leaving 15 bases of the junction unmatched. This CDR3 has 18 residues. The germline V gene encodes CDR1 SEHNR and CDR2 FQNEAQ (reference sequence). Here the CDR3 DNA reads TGTGCCAGCAGCTTCGCACCGGGACAGGACGGGTCAGACTATGGCTACACCTTC. Its translation: CASSFAPGQDGSDYGYTF.

This chain links TRBV11-2 with TRBJ1-2; D call uncertain. The CDR3 has 13 residues. Trimming removed 1 base at V and 5 bases at J, with 8 bases between. Germline CDR1 SGHAT, CDR2 FQNNGV. The CDR3 is CASSLGPGYGYTF. DNA for the CDR3: TGTGCCAGCAGCTTAGGACCGGGGTATGGCTACACCTTC.

This chain links TRBV19 with TRBJ2-7; 7 nucleotides align to TRBD1. Per germline, CDR1 LNHDA and CDR2 SQIVND (reference sequence). Unmatched junction bases numbered 4, after V lost 6 bases and J lost 2 bases. This CDR3 spans 13 amino acids. CDR3 bases: TGTGCCAGTAGAGACGGGACAGCCTACGAGCAGTACTTC. This encodes CASRDGTAYEQYF.

This rearrangement joins TRBV7-2 to TRBJ2-7, with TRBD2 matching over 12 bases. Germline values: CDR1 SGHTA, CDR2 FQGNSA. This CDR3 spans 16 amino acids. The V segment lost 1 base and the J segment 2 bases; nucleotides outside the gene matches: 3. CDR3 DNA sequence: TGTGCCAGCAGCTTAGGGAGGACTAGCGGGACCTACGAGCAGTACTTC. Amino acids: CASSLGRTSGTYEQYF.

This chain connects TRBV6-1 to TRBJ2-3; 13 bases agree with TRBD2. CDR3 length: 15 residues. Germline V gene data show CDR1 as MNHNS and CDR2 as SASEGT. V lost 4 bases, J lost 6 bases, and 4 bases stayed unmatched. CDR3 sequence: CASSVGTSGADTQYF. CDR3 coding DNA: TGTGCCAGCAGTGTGGGGACTAGCGGGGCGGATACGCAGTATTTT.

The chain carries TRBV7-2 and TRBJ2-7; D unclear. The CDR3 has 14 amino acids. V gave up 2 bases and J gave up 0 bases, with 8 bases separating them. Looked up from germline, CDR1 is SGHTA and CDR2 is FQGNSA. CDR3 nucleotides: TGTGCCAGCAGCTTATTGGGCAGCTCCTACGAGCAGTACTTC. Translation: CASSLLGSSYEQYF.

The rearrangement links TRBV30 to TRBJ1-2; no firm D call. CDR3 length: 11 residues. The V end was cut by 3 bases, the J end by 7 bases, with 9 bases between. CDR1 and CDR2 from the germline V gene are GTSNPN and SVGIG (reference sequence). CDR3: CAWSPGGGYTF. The DNA for the CDR3 is TGTGCCTGGAGCCCAGGTGGTGGCTACACCTTC.

DNA for the CDR3: TGCGCCAGCAGCCTGGGGACAGGGGGCACTGAAGCTTTCTTT. Protein product: CASSLGTGGTEAFF. The chain couples TRBV4-3 to TRBJ1-1; the match to TRBD1 covers 11 bases. The CDR3 runs 14 residues. Germline CDR1 and CDR2: LGHNA and YSLEER. V lost 4 bases and J lost 4; bases outside the gene matches: 2.

CDR3 sequence reads: CASSVPRDRGTGELFF. As DNA, the CDR3 is TGTGCCAGCAGCGTACCCCGGGACAGGGGGACCGGGGAGCTGTTTTTT. The chain links TRBV9 to TRBJ2-2; TRBD1 matches at 11 bases. Germline CDR1 reads SGDLS; CDR2 reads YYNGEE. With V trimmed by 1 base and J by 5 bases, 4 bases remained unmatched. This CDR3 contains 16 residues.

The chain employs TRBV5-1 and TRBJ2-7, with D possibly being TRBD2 (5 bases). Germline CDR1 and CDR2: SGHRS and YFSETQ. V was trimmed by 2 bases and J by 4 bases, leaving 13 bases between them. The CDR3 totals 14 residues. CDR3 DNA: TGCGCCAGCAGCTTCCAGCCGTCGGGGTACGAGCAGTACTTC. Protein product: CASSFQPSGYEQYF.

A single count supports this clone. The V gene is TRBV29-1, the J gene TRBJ2-3, with 8 nucleotides matching TRBD2. The length of the CDR3 is 15 residues. Germline loops: CDR1 SQVTM, CDR2 ANQGSEA. V was pared by 3 bases and J by 3 bases, with 8 bases of the junction left unmatched. CDR3 sequence: CSVDSGLAGTDTQYF. The CDR3 DNA reads TGCAGCGTTGATAGCGGACTAGCAGGGACAGATACGCAGTATTTT.

In this sample, this clone turned up once. The V gene is TRBV18, the J gene TRBJ2-6; TRBD2 is a possible D gene (5 bases). Germline CDR1 and CDR2: KGHSH and LQKENI. The CDR3 runs 20 residues. Trimming shortened V by 0 bases and J by 2 bases, and 20 bases separated the two germline ends. The DNA of the CDR3 is TGTGCCAGCTCACCACCGATTGAGGGTAGCACCCGAACTGGGGCCAACGTCCTGACTTTC. It is translated as CASSPPIEGSTRTGANVLTF.

This clone was detected only a few times. The chain recombines TRBV6-1 with TRBJ2-7; D unclear. The CDR3 length is 15 residues. CDR1 MNHNS and CDR2 SASEGT come from the germline V gene. The V gene lost 1 base and the J gene lost 3 bases, with 13 bases spanning the gap. The CDR3 DNA follows: TGTGCCAGCAGTGAAGTCCCGAAACTTTTCTACGAGCAGTACTTC. The encoded protein is CASSEVPKLFYEQYF.

The J gene is TRBJ1-2, the V gene TRBV25-1, with D hard to call. CDR1 and CDR2 from the germline V gene are MGHDK and SYGVNS. CDR3 length: 12 residues. Trimming took 10 bases from V and 3 from J, leaving 12 bases between them. The CDR3 region is CAIQDTYYGYTF. DNA for the CDR3: TGTGCCATTCAAGACACATACTATGGCTACACCTTC.

J is TRBJ1-2 and V is TRBV29-1; 7 bases match TRBD1. J was trimmed by 7 bases and V by 3 bases; bases with no gene match: 8. The CDR3 totals 13 residues. Germline-derived CDR1 and CDR2 are SQVTM and ANQGSEA. This CDR3 is CSVEEQGKSGYTF. DNA of the CDR3: TGCAGCGTTGAGGAACAGGGGAAGAGTGGCTACACCTTC. Full variable domain (missing parts from reference TRBV29-1 and TRBJ1-2): SAVISQKPSRDICQRGTSLTIQCQVDSQVTMMFWYRQQPGQSLTLIATANQGSEATYESGFVIDKFPISRPNLTFSTLTVSNMSPEDSSIYLCSVEEQGKSGYTFGSGTRLTVV.

The V gene is TRBV5-8, the J gene TRBJ1-2; 8 nucleotides agree with TRBD1. The trim removed 4 bases at V and 2 bases at J, leaving 4 bases unmatched. Germline V gene lookup returns CDR1 SGHTS and CDR2 YDEGEE. This CDR3 comprises 14 residues. The CDR3 DNA sequence: TGTGCCAGCAGCATCACAGGGGGGAACTATGGCTACACCTTC. Translated: CASSITGGNYGYTF. The entire variable domain, with the rest obtained from reference TRBV5-8 and TRBJ1-2, is as follows: EAGVTQSPTHLIKTRGQQATLRCSPISGHTSVYWYQQALGLGLQFLLWYDEGEERNRGNFPPRFSGRQFPNYSSELNVNALELEDSALYLCASSITGGNYGYTFGSGTRLTVV.

The V and J genes are TRBV12-5 and TRBJ2-1; 12 bases fit TRBD2. The CDR3 spans 18 residues. The germline gives CDR1 LGHNT, CDR2 FRNRAP. V was clipped by 1 base and J by 6 bases; unmatched bases: 10. The chain's CDR3 is CASGLGIKLAGGGNEQFF. CDR3 nucleotides: TGTGCTAGTGGTTTGGGAATCAAACTAGCGGGGGGCGGCAATGAGCAGTTCTTC.

The chain carries TRBV9 and TRBJ2-1, with 13 bases identical to TRBD2. Germline loops: CDR1 SGDLS, CDR2 YYNGEE. V lost 0 bases and J lost 1; bases outside the gene matches: 7. The CDR3 runs to 19 residues. In DNA form, the CDR3 reads TGTGCCAGCAGCGTAGATTGGACTAGCGGGGGATCTTCCTACAATGAGCAGTTCTTC. This sequence encodes CASSVDWTSGGSSYNEQFF.